This TCR beta chain came from a study of blood T cell repertoires in COVID-19 (dated by TCRdb to the early 2020s). For the wider study: Collaborator samples came from the United States, Italy and Spain and covered acute and convalescent phases of COVID-19. The prospective study material was composed of cDNA or gDNA derived from T cells, B-cell-depleted T cells, or PBMCs. The samples were drawn from two sources: the first 160 participants of the ongoing ImmuneRACE study, and 1,200 or so subjects contributed by 6 global collaborators. Sample metadata almost always included a de-identified subject ID, COVID-19 status, age in years and sex. Subjects who had been exposed to COVID-19, were actively infected with it, or had recovered from it provided the deeply sampled blood TCRbeta repertoires that made up the dataset. A freely available public database, intended as a resource for researchers studying the immune response to SARS-CoV-2, is where the repertoires were released. Where available, HLA class I and class II types were obtained from metadata supplied by the sample provider rather than from assay-based typing.

TCRbeta CDR3 regions were amplified from genomic DNA by means of the immunoSEQ Assay, a bias-controlled multiplex PCR. From the authors' description of their analysis: Nucleated cell counts per sample were estimated from amplification of reference gene primers within the assay. To quantify the absolute abundance of each unique TCRbeta CDR3 rearrangement, sequence reads were collapsed and filtered. For each sample, productive Simpson clonality was calculated as the square root of Simpson's diversity index over productive rearrangements. In its TCRdb copy, this immuneACCESS table keeps in-frame sequences only and misses some clones. Where compared with another copy, unresolved V genes explain less than half of these, and the others have no known cause. D and trimming come from the DNA, and the V and J calls and clone size come from that table. The sample table records about 58,000 clones; under 90% of these occur just once. Approximately 4.5% of the sample rests with the top ten.

Each collaborating institution followed its own protocols to collect whole blood in K2EDTA tubes. For TCRbeta analysis, collaborators shipped samples as frozen whole blood, isolated PBMCs, or DNA extracted from either of those sample types. Regarding this clone: The antigen it recognizes is unknown. The input lacks base qualities; no much larger clone sits a single base away.

What the authors observed across the whole study: The amount of clinical and demographic metadata varied by source and participant and was provided uncurated.

The CDR3 contains 13 residues, cysteine and phenylalanine counted. Solely the CDR3 DNA is kept, with 39 bases framed from the first base. The junction shows trimming of 2 bases on V and 4 bases on J, plus 8 bases between the germline ends. Via the germline V gene (reference sequence), CDR1 is MNHEY and CDR2 SMNVEV. The sample taken for sequencing was peripheral blood. Recombination connected TRBV27 to TRBJ1-1; possibly the D gene is TRBD1, per 5 matching bases. The receptor was derived from a man in his forties with active COVID-19. In nucleotides, the sequence is TGTGCCAGCAGTTTAAGCAGGGCCACTGAAGCTTTCTTT. It codes for CASSLSRATEAFF.